The entry that follows covers one T cell receptor beta chain sequence. The antigen remains unidentified. These data are taken from a study of OX40 agonist ivuxolimab in advanced cancers. For the study at large: Ivuxolimab is a fully human IgG2 antibody that activates OX40 (CD134). Patients achieving partial responses numbered three: one hepatocellular carcinoma case and two cutaneous melanoma cases. General study findings and limits: Dose levels from 0.1 to 3.0 mg/kg saw CD4+ and CD8+ blood T cells expand clonally by week 6.

V shed 5 bases and J 2 bases; nucleotides not matched to a gene: 13. Germline V gene sequence: CDR1 LNHDA, CDR2 SQIVND (reference sequence). The CDR3 has 19 amino acids. Assay: immunoSEQ multiplex PCR; the TCRdb copy retains only in-frame clones and omits some. The sample records around 110,000 clones, around 93% being singletons. Specimen: CD4+ or CD8+ T cells sorted from blood, collected in a trial of the OX40 agonist ivuxolimab. This receptor was identified in an adult with an advanced solid tumor such as melanoma, head and neck, liver or kidney cancer. The chain joins TRBV19 to TRBJ2-6, with 9 positions matching TRBD2. CDR3 DNA sequence: TGTGCCAGTAGTGCCCCTCAGGGGATAGCGGGAGCTGGGGCCAACGTCCTGACTTTC. As protein: CASSAPQGIAGAGANVLTF.